This T cell receptor (beta chain) was obtained from a study of T-cell reconstitution after alpha-beta-depleted transplantation in children. It was with unique molecular identifiers that the TCRbeta library was prepared. MiXCR, applied by TCRdb to the PCR reads, yields one record per CDR3 protein. The sample includes about 610,000 distinct CDR3 sequences, over 9.5% of them seen just once. Per the germline V gene, CDR1 is DFQATT and CDR2 is SNEGSKA (reference sequence). The V gene end was trimmed by 5 bases and the J gene end by 0 bases; junction bases not matched to a gene: 4. The CDR3 totals 15 residues.

The rearrangement joins TRBV20-1 to TRBJ2-4, with 10 nucleotides matching TRBD1. The sample consisted of PBMCs from the stem cell graft donor, taken from the stem cell graft. This TCR derives from a human donor who donated a stem cell graft to a child with acute myeloid leukemia. The CDR3: CSAPRQGAAKNIQYF. The CDR3 region has the DNA TGCAGTGCTCCCAGACAGGGGGCAGCCAAAAACATTCAGTACTTC.